This TCR beta chain came from a study of Ad26.COV2.S vaccination and SARS-CoV-2 variants. Study results and caveats: Recipients of either vaccine or placebo displayed similar breadth of non-spike TCRs.

Treatment denoted: 15 to 20 received Ad26.COV2.S at low or high dose, single or two shots; 5 received placebo; per-sample allocation not given. Specimens were obtained on day 63 following the first vaccine or placebo injection. At a Boston site, the person donating was an adult of 18-55 years. A word on this clone: Its antigen is currently unknown.

The data were produced by immunoSEQ multiplex PCR, yet TCRdb's version contains in-frame clones alone and is incomplete. The repertoire holds around 450,000 clones, 75% to 95% seen once, with roughly an eighth in the top ten. Germline loops: CDR1 MDHEN, CDR2 SYDVKM. This CDR3 has 16 residues. V lost 2 bases to trimming and J lost 6 bases, with 16 bases between them. This clonotype was obtained from a person between 18 and 65 years old who received the Ad26.COV2.S COVID-19 vaccine or a placebo. Material: peripheral blood, obtained in a trial of Ad26.COV2.S vaccine versus placebo. The chain is built from TRBV28 and TRBJ1-4; D call uncertain. The CDR3 DNA follows: TGTGCCAGCAGTTTAAATCCGGGAAAGTTCGATGAAAAACTGTTTTTT. This sequence encodes CASSLNPGKFDEKLFF.